This T cell receptor (beta chain) was identified in a study of T-cell memory formation after mild COVID-19. TCRdb ran MiXCR on the 5' RACE reads and lists one entry per CDR3 protein. The sample has some 130,000 distinct CDR3 sequences, about 16% seen once. At least ten counts were recorded for this clonotype. Trimming cost V 3 bases and J 3 bases, with 15 bases left between them. The CDR3 consists of 15 residues. The germline gives CDR1 MNHEY, CDR2 SMNVEV (reference sequence). The chain links TRBV27 to TRBJ2-7, with D tentatively TRBD1 or TRBD2 (5 bases each). This sequence originates from an adult woman who had mild COVID-19 (a few samples of this study predate the infection). Cell type and time point are not known. The material sequenced was PBMCs or a T cell subset sorted from them (not recorded which). CDR3 bases: TGTGCCAGCAGTTTTGGGGACCCCGGGGACTACGAGCAGTACTTC. Amino acids: CASSFGDPGDYEQYF.